The next 31 T cell receptor beta chains were all read from a single sample in a study of response to subunit inactivated influenza vaccine (dated by TCRdb to the late 2010s). Libraries were constructed by RT-PCR. The data were produced on an Illumina HiSeq 2500. TCRdb reran the public reads through fastp at Q25 and MiXCR, keeping productive beta chains. Each entry merges the rows of one CDR3 protein and shows their most common DNA and genes. This sample gives under 550,000 distinct CDR3 sequences in total; roughly 8.2% of them show up just once. Clones ranked in the top ten supply roughly 13% of the sample. Material: PBMCs from blood, obtained about 24 months after vaccination. These receptors all come from a man aged 45-69 years who received an inactivated influenza vaccine. Donor details come from another sample of the same person, matched by shared clones.

The J gene is TRBJ2-1, the V gene TRBV20-1; 12 bases map to TRBD2. J was trimmed by 5 bases and V by 6 bases; bases with no gene match: 11. Germline lookup yields CDR1 DFQATT and CDR2 SNEGSKA (reference sequence). The CDR3 has 16 residues. For the CDR3, the DNA is TGCAGTGCCCCCCCACTAGCGGGAGGTAGGAACAATGAGCAGTTCTTC. This codes for CSAPPLAGGRNNEQFF.

This clonotype was detected ten times or more. The V call is TRBV5-1, the J call TRBJ1-6, with D uncertain. Trimming stripped 1 base from V and 4 bases from J, with 12 bases between. CDR1 and CDR2 from the germline V gene are SGHRS and YFSETQ. The CDR3 is made up of 16 amino acids. CDR3 DNA sequence: TGCGCCAGCAGCTTGAGTAGCCACGGGTATAATTCACCCCTCCACTTT. Translation gives CASSLSSHGYNSPLHF.

The J gene is TRBJ2-3, the V gene TRBV27; 9 bases match TRBD2. The CDR3 is made up of 16 amino acids. Trimming removed 6 bases from V and 3 bases from J; junction bases left unmatched: 10. Per germline, CDR1 MNHEY and CDR2 SMNVEV (reference sequence). The CDR3 nucleotides are TGTGCCAGCAGGTTAGCGGGGGCTCATGGGACAGATACGCAGTATTTT. This codes for CASRLAGAHGTDTQYF.

The rearrangement links TRBV20-1 to TRBJ1-4; D ambiguous. CDR3 length: 13 residues. The V end was cut by 0 bases, the J end by 7 bases, with 9 bases between. Per the germline V gene, CDR1 is DFQATT and CDR2 is SNEGSKA (reference sequence). The CDR3 nucleotides read TGCAGTGCTAGAGACCCTTTCGGTGAAAAACTGTTTTTT. Translating it yields CSARDPFGEKLFF.

The chain couples TRBV5-5 to TRBJ2-2; D ambiguous. Germline-derived CDR1 and CDR2 are SGHKS and YYEKEE (reference sequence). The CDR3 extends over 14 amino acids. Trimming cost V 4 bases and J 8 bases, with 15 bases left between them. CDR3 nucleotide sequence: TGTGCCAGCAGCCCCCTAGGGCCCCGAGGGGAGCTGTTTTTT. Its translation: CASSPLGPRGELFF.

This clonotype has only a few counts. The genes are TRBV4-1 and TRBJ1-5, with D possibly matching TRBD1 (5 bases). This CDR3 spans 14 amino acids. Trimming removed 0 bases from V and 6 bases from J, with 9 bases in between. Per the germline V gene, CDR1 is MGHRA and CDR2 is YSYEKL. This CDR3 reads CASSQEYGAQPQHF. CDR3 in DNA: TGCGCCAGCAGCCAAGAGTACGGGGCTCAGCCCCAGCATTTT.

V gene TRBV18 combines with J gene TRBJ1-1; D is perhaps TRBD1 (5 bases). The V end was cut by 5 bases, the J end by 1 base, with 11 bases between. Germline CDR1 KGHSH, CDR2 LQKENI. The CDR3 is 14 residues long. CDR3 sequence reads: CASSSQGKNTEAFF. The DNA for the CDR3 is TGTGCCAGCTCAAGCCAGGGTAAGAACACTGAAGCTTTCTTT. Based on the CDR3 plus reference TRBV18 and TRBJ1-1, the full variable domain is NAGVMQNPRHLVRRRGQEARLRCSPMKGHSHVYWYRQLPEEGLKFMVYLQKENIIDESGMPKERFSAEFPKEGPSILRIQQVVRGDSAAYFCASSSQGKNTEAFFGQGTRLTVV.

This clonotype was counted a few times. The chain couples TRBV7-9 to TRBJ2-7, with D possibly being TRBD1 (6 bases). Trimming shortened V by 1 base and J by 2 bases, and 15 bases separated the two germline ends. The length of the CDR3 is 16 residues. The germline V gene encodes CDR1 SEHNR and CDR2 FQNEAQ (reference sequence). In nucleotides, the CDR3 is TGTGCCAGCAGCTTAGGGTTCCAGGGGACAACCTACGAGCAGTACTTC. Translated, it gives CASSLGFQGTTYEQYF.

A few counts support this clonotype. This chain connects TRBV6-6 to TRBJ1-2; 7 bases match TRBD1. The CDR3 runs 13 residues. Germline V CDR1 and CDR2: MNHNY, SVGAGI (reference sequence). The ends lost 5 bases at V and 6 bases at J; junction bases unmatched: 6. The CDR3 coding sequence is TGTGCCAGCAGTCTGGCGCAGGGGGATGGCTACACCTTC. Its protein product is CASSLAQGDGYTF.

The chain carries TRBV28 and TRBJ2-6, with D uncertain. V was shortened by 4 bases and J by 2 bases, with 12 bases between the two germline ends. This CDR3 is built from 16 residues. Germline V gives CDR1 MDHEN, CDR2 SYDVKM. In nucleotides, the CDR3 is TGTGCCAGCAGTTATTCAGTCATCCCTGGGGCCAACGTCCTGACTTTC. Protein sequence: CASSYSVIPGANVLTF.

The chain uses TRBV14 and TRBJ2-7, with D possibly TRBD1 on 6 matching bases. Trimming stripped 2 bases from V and 2 bases from J, with 10 bases between. The CDR3 length is 14 residues. The V gene's germline CDR1 is SGHDN and CDR2 FVKESK. The CDR3 loop reads CASSQIAGAYEQYF. The CDR3 nucleotides are TGTGCCAGCAGCCAAATCGCAGGGGCCTACGAGCAGTACTTC.

This chain joins TRBV7-2 and TRBJ2-1; D gene ambiguous. The V gene lost 1 base and the J gene lost 10 bases, with 8 bases spanning the gap. The CDR3 has 12 residues. Germline CDR1 SGHTA, CDR2 FQGNSA. The CDR3 region has the DNA TGTGCCAGCAGCTTAGTGAACACGGAGCAGTTCTTC. It specifies CASSLVNTEQFF.

In this sample, this clonotype turned up a few times. The genes are TRBV5-1 and TRBJ2-4, with D possibly matching TRBD2 (6 bases). This CDR3 comprises 14 residues. The V gene lost 5 bases and the J gene lost 6 bases, with 15 bases spanning the gap. From germline, CDR1 is SGHRS and CDR2 YFSETQ. CDR3 in amino acids: CASSTGVESNIQYF. The CDR3 coding sequence is TGCGCCAGCAGTACGGGGGTAGAATCAAACATTCAGTACTTC. The entire variable domain, with the rest obtained from reference TRBV5-1 and TRBJ2-4, is as follows: KAGVTQTPRYLIKTRGQQVTLSCSPISGHRSVSWYQQTPGQGLQFLFEYFSETQRNKGNFPGRFSGRQFSNSRSEMNVSTLELGDSALYLCASSTGVESNIQYFGAGTRLSVL.

The sample holds many counts of this clonotype. V usage is TRBV5-6 and J usage is TRBJ2-7; D is ambiguous. Trimming took off 1 base at V and 3 bases at J, with 8 bases between the two ends. This CDR3 has 13 amino acids. Germline assignment: CDR1 SGHDT and CDR2 YYEEEE. The CDR3 DNA reads as TGTGCCAGCAGCTTGCGGGCAAACTACGAGCAGTACTTC. This translates into CASSLRANYEQYF.

This clonotype has a single count. The chain joins TRBV20-1 to TRBJ2-5, with D tentatively TRBD1 or TRBD2 (5 bases each). CDR3 length: 13 amino acids. Trimming removed 3 bases at V and 8 bases at J, with 16 bases between. The V gene's germline CDR1 is DFQATT and CDR2 SNEGSKA (reference sequence). The CDR3 sequence: CSASRGVGDTQYF. DNA of the CDR3: TGCAGTGCTAGTCGGGGTGTGGGGGATACCCAGTACTTC.

This clonotype was picked up many times. The chain couples TRBV20-1 to TRBJ2-1, with 10 bases that match TRBD1. V shed 5 bases, J shed 7 bases, and the junction held 5 bases outside the gene matches. Germline-derived CDR1 and CDR2 are DFQATT and SNEGSKA (reference sequence). CDR3 size: 13 residues. The CDR3: CSARDRGWNEQFF. CDR3 coding DNA: TGCAGTGCTCGGGACAGGGGCTGGAATGAGCAGTTCTTC.

The chain links TRBV20-1 to TRBJ2-7, with 8 positions matching TRBD2. Germline-derived CDR1 and CDR2 are DFQATT and SNEGSKA (reference sequence). The CDR3 runs to 13 residues. The V and J ends lost 6 bases and 7 bases, in that order; junction bases with no gene match: 11. The CDR3 DNA is TGCAGTGCCCCTAGCGGGCCGATGTTTGAGCAGTACTTC. This codes for CSAPSGPMFEQYF.

This clonotype was detected only a few times. The rearrangement links TRBV12-3 or TRBV12-4 to TRBJ2-1; unclear D gene. The CDR3 spans 15 residues. The germline V and J ends were trimmed by 6 bases and 0 bases, with 12 bases remaining between them. The CDR3 loop reads CASRTAARSYNEQFF. CDR3 bases: TGTGCCAGCAGGACCGCGGCCCGCTCCTACAATGAGCAGTTCTTC.

This clonotype has only a few counts. This sequence joins TRBV27 and TRBJ2-4; D unresolved. Germline V lookup: CDR1 MNHEY, CDR2 SMNVEV (reference sequence). This CDR3 region has 17 residues. V shed 5 bases and J shed 2 bases, with 19 bases lying between them. The CDR3 loop is CASSPRLVPDPKNIQYF. DNA of the CDR3: TGTGCCAGCAGTCCCCGCTTAGTCCCGGATCCCAAAAACATTCAGTACTTC.

The chain joins TRBV4-3 to TRBJ2-1; 10 bases align to TRBD2. This CDR3 has 14 amino acids. V shed 4 bases and J 4 bases; nucleotides not matched to a gene: 1. CDR1 LGHNA and CDR2 YSLEER come from the germline V gene. The CDR3 DNA follows: TGCGCCAGCAGCCCTAGCGGGGGATACAATGAGCAGTTCTTC. Its protein is CASSPSGGYNEQFF.

Many counts were recorded for this clonotype. This rearrangement joins TRBV27 to TRBJ2-1; TRBD2 agrees at 7 bases. The germline V gene encodes CDR1 MNHEY and CDR2 SMNVEV (reference sequence). V shed 6 bases and J 4 bases; nucleotides not matched to a gene: 9. The CDR3 extends over 15 amino acids. CDR3 sequence reads: CASRTIAGNYNEQFF. DNA for the CDR3: TGTGCCAGCAGGACAATAGCGGGTAATTACAATGAGCAGTTCTTC.

Ten or more counts support this clonotype. The chain is built from TRBV7-2 and TRBJ2-1, with 8 bases lining up with TRBD2. In germline, CDR1 is SGHTA, CDR2 FQGNSA. V shed 6 bases, J shed 2 bases, and the junction held 6 bases outside the gene matches. The CDR3 is 15 residues long. DNA for the CDR3: TGTGCCAGCAGTCGGGCTAGCGGGCCCTACAATGAGCAGTTCTTC. Its protein is CASSRASGPYNEQFF.

As regards this clonotype: One junction end disagrees with the germline gene, perhaps due to a read error. The gene calls are TRBV20-1 and TRBJ2-7; 11 nucleotides match TRBD2. The CDR3 is 16 residues long. Per the germline V gene, CDR1 is DFQATT and CDR2 is SNEGSKA (reference sequence). The DNA of the CDR3 is TGCTGTGCTAGGCCCCCTAGCGGGAGGCGAAACTACGAGCAGTACTTC. This translates into CCARPPSGRRNYEQYF.

The J gene is TRBJ2-7, the V gene TRBV12-5; unclear D gene. The CDR3 has 13 amino acids. From germline, CDR1 is LGHNT and CDR2 FRNRAP. V was trimmed by 4 bases and J by 9 bases, leaving 16 bases between them. The CDR3 is CASGSKLRWGQYF. The DNA of the CDR3 is TGTGCTAGTGGTTCGAAATTGCGTTGGGGGCAGTACTTC.

The genes are TRBV20-1 and TRBJ2-7; D is unresolved. The CDR3 consists of 14 residues. Trimming stripped 0 bases from V and 3 bases from J, with 12 bases between. The V gene's germline CDR1 is DFQATT and CDR2 SNEGSKA (reference sequence). The CDR3 region is CSARDLSNLYEQYF. The CDR3 DNA reads as TGCAGTGCTAGAGATCTATCCAACCTCTACGAGCAGTACTTC.

This clonotype showed up many times. The chain combines TRBV6-1 with TRBJ2-7; maybe TRBD2 (5 bases). This CDR3 has 12 residues. Germline assignment: CDR1 MNHNS and CDR2 SASEGT. V shed 8 bases and J shed 2 bases, with 10 bases lying between them. The DNA for the CDR3 is TGTGCCAGCTACGGACTTACCTACGAGCAGTACTTC. Its protein is CASYGLTYEQYF.

The CDR3 region is CASRDRTAYGYTF. As DNA, the CDR3 is TGTGCCAGCAGAGATCGGACGGCGTATGGCTACACCTTC. V usage is TRBV28 and J usage is TRBJ1-2, with no clear D. This CDR3 is built from 13 residues. V lost 6 bases and J 5 bases, leaving 13 bases between the germline ends. The V gene's germline CDR1 is MDHEN and CDR2 SYDVKM.

This clonotype has just a few counts. The V call is TRBV7-2, the J call TRBJ2-5, with 7 bases that match TRBD1. The ends lost 7 bases at V and 0 bases at J; junction bases unmatched: 5. Germline lookup yields CDR1 SGHTA and CDR2 FQGNSA. The CDR3 covers 14 residues. CDR3 region: CASTQQGYQETQYF. The CDR3 bases are TGTGCCAGCACCCAACAGGGGTACCAAGAGACCCAGTACTTC.

This clonotype showed up just a few times. The chain is built from TRBV2 and TRBJ1-1, with unresolved D. This CDR3 has 12 residues. CDR1 is SNHLY, CDR2 FYNNEI, per germline. The V end was cut by 10 bases, the J end by 1 base, with 10 bases between. CDR3 DNA sequence: TGTGCCACAAGTTGGCGGAACACTGAAGCTTTCTTT. Its protein product is CATSWRNTEAFF.

This clonotype was seen repeatedly, ten times or more. The gene calls are TRBV4-2 and TRBJ2-2; D is uncertain. This CDR3 is 17 amino acids long. The V end was cut by 0 bases, the J end by 0 bases, with 11 bases between. CDR1 and CDR2 from the germline V gene are LGHNA and YNFKEQ. The CDR3 coding sequence is TGTGCCAGCAGCCAAGATCCCACTGTGTCGAACACCGGGGAGCTGTTTTTT. As protein: CASSQDPTVSNTGELFF.

This rearrangement joins TRBV5-1 to TRBJ2-5; 8 positions match TRBD2. V shed 2 bases, J shed 0 bases, and the junction held 15 bases outside the gene matches. Germline V lookup: CDR1 SGHRS, CDR2 YFSETQ. The CDR3 contains 19 residues. The CDR3 nucleotides read TGCGCCAGCAGCTTAGCTGTGTCGTGGGGCGGGAGGTACCAAGAGACCCAGTACTTC. Its protein is CASSLAVSWGGRYQETQYF.